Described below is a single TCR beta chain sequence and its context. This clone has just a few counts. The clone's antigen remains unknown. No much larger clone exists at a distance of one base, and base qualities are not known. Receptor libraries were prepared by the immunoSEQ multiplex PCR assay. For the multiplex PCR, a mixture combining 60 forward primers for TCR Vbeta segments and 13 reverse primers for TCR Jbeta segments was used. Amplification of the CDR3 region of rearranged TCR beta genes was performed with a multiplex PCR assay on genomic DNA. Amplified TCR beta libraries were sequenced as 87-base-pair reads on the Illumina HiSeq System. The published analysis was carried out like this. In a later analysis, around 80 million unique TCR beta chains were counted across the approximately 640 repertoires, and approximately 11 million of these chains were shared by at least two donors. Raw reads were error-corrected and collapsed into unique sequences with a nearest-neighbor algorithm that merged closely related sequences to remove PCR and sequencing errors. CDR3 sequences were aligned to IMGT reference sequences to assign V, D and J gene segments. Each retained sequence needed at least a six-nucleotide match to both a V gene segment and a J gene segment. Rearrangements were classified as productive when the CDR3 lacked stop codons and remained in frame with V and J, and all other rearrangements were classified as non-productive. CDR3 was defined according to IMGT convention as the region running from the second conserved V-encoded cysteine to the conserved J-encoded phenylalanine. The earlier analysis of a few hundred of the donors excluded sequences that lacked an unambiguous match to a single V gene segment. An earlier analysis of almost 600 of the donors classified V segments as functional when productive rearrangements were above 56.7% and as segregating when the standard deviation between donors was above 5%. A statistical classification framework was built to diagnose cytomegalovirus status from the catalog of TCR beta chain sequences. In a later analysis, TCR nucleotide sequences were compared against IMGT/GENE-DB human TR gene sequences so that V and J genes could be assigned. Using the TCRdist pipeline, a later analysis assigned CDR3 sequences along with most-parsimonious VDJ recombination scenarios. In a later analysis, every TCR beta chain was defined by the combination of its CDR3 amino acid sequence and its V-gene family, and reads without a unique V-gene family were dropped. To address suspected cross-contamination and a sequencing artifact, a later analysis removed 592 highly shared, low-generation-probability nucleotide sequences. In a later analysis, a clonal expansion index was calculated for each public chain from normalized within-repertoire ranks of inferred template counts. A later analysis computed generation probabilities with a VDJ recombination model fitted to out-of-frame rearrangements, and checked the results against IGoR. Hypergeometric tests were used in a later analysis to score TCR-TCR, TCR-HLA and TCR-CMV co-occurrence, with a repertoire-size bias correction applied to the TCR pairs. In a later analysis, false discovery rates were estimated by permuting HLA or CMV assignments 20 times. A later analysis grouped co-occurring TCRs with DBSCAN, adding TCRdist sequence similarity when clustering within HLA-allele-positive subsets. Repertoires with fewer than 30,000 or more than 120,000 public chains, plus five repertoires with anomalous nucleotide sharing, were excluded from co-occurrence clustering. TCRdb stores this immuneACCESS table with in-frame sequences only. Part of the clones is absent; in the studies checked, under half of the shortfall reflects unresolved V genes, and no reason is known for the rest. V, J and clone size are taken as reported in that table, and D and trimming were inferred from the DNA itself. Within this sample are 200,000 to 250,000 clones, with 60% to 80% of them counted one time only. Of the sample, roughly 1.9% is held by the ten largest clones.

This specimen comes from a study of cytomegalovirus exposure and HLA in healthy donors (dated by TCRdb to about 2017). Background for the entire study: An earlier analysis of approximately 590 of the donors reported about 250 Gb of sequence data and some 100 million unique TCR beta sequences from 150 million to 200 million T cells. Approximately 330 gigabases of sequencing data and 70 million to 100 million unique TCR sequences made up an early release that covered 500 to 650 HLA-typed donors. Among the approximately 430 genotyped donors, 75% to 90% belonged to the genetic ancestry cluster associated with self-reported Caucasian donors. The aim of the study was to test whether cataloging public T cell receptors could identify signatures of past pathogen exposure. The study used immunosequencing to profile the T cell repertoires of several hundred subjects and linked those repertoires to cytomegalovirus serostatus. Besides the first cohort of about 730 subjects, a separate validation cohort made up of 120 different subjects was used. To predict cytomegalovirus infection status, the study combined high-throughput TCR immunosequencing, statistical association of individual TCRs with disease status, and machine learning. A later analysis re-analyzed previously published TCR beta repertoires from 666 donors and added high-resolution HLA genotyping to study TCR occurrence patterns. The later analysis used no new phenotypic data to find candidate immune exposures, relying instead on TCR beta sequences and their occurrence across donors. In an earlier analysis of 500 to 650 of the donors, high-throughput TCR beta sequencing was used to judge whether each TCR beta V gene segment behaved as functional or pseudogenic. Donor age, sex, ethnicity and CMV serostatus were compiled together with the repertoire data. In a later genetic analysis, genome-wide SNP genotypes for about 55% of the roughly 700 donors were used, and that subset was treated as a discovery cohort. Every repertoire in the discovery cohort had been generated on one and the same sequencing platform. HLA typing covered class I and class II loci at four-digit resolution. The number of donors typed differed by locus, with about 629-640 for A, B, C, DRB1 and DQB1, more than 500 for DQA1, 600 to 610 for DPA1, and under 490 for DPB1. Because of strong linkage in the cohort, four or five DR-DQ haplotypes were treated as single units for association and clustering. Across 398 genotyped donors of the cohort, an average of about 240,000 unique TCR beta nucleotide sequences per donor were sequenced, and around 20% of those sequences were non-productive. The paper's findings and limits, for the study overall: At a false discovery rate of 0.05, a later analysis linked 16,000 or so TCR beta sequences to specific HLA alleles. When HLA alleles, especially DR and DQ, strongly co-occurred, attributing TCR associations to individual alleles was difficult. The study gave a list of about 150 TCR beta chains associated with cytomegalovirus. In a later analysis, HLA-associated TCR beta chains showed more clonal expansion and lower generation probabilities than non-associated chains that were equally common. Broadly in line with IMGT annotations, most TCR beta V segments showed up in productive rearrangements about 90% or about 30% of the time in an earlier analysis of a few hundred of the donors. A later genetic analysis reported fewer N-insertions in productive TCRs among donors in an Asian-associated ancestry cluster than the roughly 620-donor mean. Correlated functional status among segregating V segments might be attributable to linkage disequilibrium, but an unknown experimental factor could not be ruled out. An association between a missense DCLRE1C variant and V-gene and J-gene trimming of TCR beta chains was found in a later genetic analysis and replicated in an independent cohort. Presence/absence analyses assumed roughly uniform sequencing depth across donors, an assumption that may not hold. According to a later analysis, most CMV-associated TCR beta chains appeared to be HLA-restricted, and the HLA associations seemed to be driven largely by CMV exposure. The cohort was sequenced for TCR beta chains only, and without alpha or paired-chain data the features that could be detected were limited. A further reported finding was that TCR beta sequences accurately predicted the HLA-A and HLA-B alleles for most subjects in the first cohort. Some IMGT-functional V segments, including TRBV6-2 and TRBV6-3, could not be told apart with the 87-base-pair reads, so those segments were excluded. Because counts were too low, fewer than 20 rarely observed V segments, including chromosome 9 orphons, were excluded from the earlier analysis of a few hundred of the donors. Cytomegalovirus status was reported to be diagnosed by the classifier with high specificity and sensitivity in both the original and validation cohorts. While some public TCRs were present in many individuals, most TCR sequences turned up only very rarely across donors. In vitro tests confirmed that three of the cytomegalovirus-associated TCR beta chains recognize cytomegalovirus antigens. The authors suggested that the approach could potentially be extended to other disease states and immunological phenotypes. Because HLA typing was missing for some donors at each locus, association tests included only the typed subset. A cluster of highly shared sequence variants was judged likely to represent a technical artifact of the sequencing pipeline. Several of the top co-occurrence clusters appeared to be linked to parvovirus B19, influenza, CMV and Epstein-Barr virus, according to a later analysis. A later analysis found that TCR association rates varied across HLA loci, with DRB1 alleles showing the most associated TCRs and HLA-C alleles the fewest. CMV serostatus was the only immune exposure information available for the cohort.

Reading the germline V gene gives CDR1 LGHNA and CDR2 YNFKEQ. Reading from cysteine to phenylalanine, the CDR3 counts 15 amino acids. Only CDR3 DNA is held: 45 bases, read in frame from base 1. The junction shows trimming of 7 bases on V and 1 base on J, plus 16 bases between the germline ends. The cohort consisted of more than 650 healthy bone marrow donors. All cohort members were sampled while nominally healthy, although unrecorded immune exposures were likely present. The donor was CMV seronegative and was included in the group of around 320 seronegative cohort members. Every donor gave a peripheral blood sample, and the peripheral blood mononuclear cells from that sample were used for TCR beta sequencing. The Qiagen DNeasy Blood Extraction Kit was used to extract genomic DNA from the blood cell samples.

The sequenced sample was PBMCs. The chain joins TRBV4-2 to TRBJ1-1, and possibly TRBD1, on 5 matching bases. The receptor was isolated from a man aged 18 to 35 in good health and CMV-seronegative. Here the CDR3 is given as CASTLGRGGNTEAFF. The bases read TGTGCCAGCACCTTGGGGCGGGGAGGGAACACTGAAGCTTTCTTT.